The rows below give T cell receptor beta chains drawn from one sample of a study of cytomegalovirus exposure and HLA in healthy donors. Assay: immunoSEQ multiplex PCR; the TCRdb copy retains only in-frame clones and omits some. Seen here are about 230,000 clones, around 89% observed once, and the top ten hold around 1%. Sequencing used PBMCs. Source of these receptors: a woman aged 18-29 years in good health and CMV-seronegative. The CDR3 runs from the conserved cysteine through the conserved F or W. Each record gives: V gene, J gene, clone size, CDR3 length, D gene, CDR3 protein, CDR3 DNA. The D gene is left open where the match is weak. Clone size appears in some rows only: once, few, many, or a class for an expanded clone.

TRBV2,TRBJ2-1,-,18,TRBD2,CASGRHQAGVISYNEQFF,TGTGCCAGCGGGAGACACCAAGCGGGAGTAATCTCCTACAATGAGCAGTTCTTC
TRBV2,TRBJ1-2,-,14,TRBD1,CASRTGLRNYGYTF,TGTGCCAGCAGGACAGGGCTTAGGAACTATGGCTACACCTTC
TRBV6-5,TRBJ2-7,-,14,-,CASSYSWGVYEQYF,TGTGCCAGCAGTTACTCATGGGGCGTCTACGAGCAGTACTTC
TRBV4-3,TRBJ2-1,-,15,-,CASSQARRESGEQFF,TGCGCCAGCAGCCAAGCACGAAGGGAGTCGGGTGAGCAGTTCTTC
TRBV29-1,TRBJ2-1,-,13,TRBD1,CSGGPQDRGRQFF,TGCAGCGGTGGCCCTCAAGACAGGGGGAGACAGTTCTTC
TRBV5-6,TRBJ2-2,-,17,TRBD2,CASSFRTGLASTGELFF,TGTGCCAGCAGCTTCAGAACGGGACTAGCAAGCACCGGGGAGCTGTTTTTT
TRBV11-2,TRBJ2-1,-,15,TRBD2,CASKTLAGLYNEQFF,TGTGCCAGCAAAACCCTAGCGGGGCTATACAATGAGCAGTTCTTC
TRBV23-1,TRBJ2-7,-,13,-,CASSHPGIYEQYF,TGCGCCAGCAGTCACCCGGGAATCTACGAGCAGTACTTC
TRBV2,TRBJ1-2,-,14,TRBD1,CASSEGTGIQGYTF,TGTGCCAGCAGTGAAGGGACAGGGATTCAAGGCTACACCTTC
TRBV30,TRBJ1-3,-,15,-,CAWSVPRRAGNTIYF,TGTGCCTGGAGTGTCCCCCGACGGGCTGGAAACACCATATATTTT
TRBV9,TRBJ1-2,-,16,-,CASSPHRESVGDGYTF,TGTGCCAGCAGCCCGCACAGGGAATCAGTAGGGGATGGCTACACCTTC
TRBV6-6,TRBJ2-7,-,15,TRBD1,CASSHTQTGGGEQYF,TGTGCCAGCTCACACACCCAGACAGGGGGCGGCGAGCAGTACTTC
TRBV7-8,TRBJ2-1,-,18,TRBD2,CASSPGLAGGYSYNEQFF,TGTGCCAGCAGCCCCGGACTAGCGGGAGGGTACTCCTACAATGAGCAGTTCTTC
TRBV4-1,TRBJ2-2,few,19,TRBD2,CASSQPGKTSGSYTGELFF,TGCGCCAGCAGCCAACCCGGTAAGACTAGCGGGAGTTACACCGGGGAGCTGTTTTTT
TRBV6-6,TRBJ1-5,-,14,TRBD1,CASSRQGSNQPQHF,TGTGCCAGCAGTCGACAGGGTAGCAATCAGCCCCAGCATTTT
TRBV13,TRBJ2-3,-,17,TRBD2,CASSSWGLAGEGDTQYF,TGTGCCAGCAGCTCGTGGGGACTAGCGGGGGAGGGAGATACGCAGTATTTT
TRBV15,TRBJ2-7,-,15,TRBD1,CATRFDRDSSYEQYF,TGTGCCACCAGGTTCGACAGGGATAGCTCCTACGAGCAGTACTTC
TRBV5-4,TRBJ2-5,-,12,-,CASSLSPETQYF,TGTGCCAGCAGCCTCTCCCCAGAGACCCAGTACTTC
TRBV5-4,TRBJ1-1,-,14,-,CASSLESGWTEAFF,TGTGCCAGCAGCTTGGAATCGGGGTGGACTGAAGCTTTCTTT
TRBV7-9,TRBJ2-5,-,11,-,CASSSQETQYF,TGTGCCAGCAGCTCGCAAGAGACCCAGTACTTC